The entry that follows covers one T cell receptor beta chain sequence. The specificity of this receptor is unknown. One base away there is no much larger clone; base qualities are not given. The germline V gene sets CDR1 to SGDLS and CDR2 to YYNGEE. From the cysteine up to the phenylalanine, the CDR3 has a length of 15 residues. The sequence is cut down to CDR3 DNA, 45 bases in frame from base 1. V loses 0 bases at its end and J loses 3 bases; junction bases beyond the gene matches: 1. Participants in the prospective study were aged about 18 to 89 years, lived in some 24 United States geographic areas, and enrolled through a virtual design. To assign participants to cohorts, the prospective study relied on clinical history that participants themselves reported in a screening survey and a study questionnaire. For ImmuneRACE Cohort 3, a participant was defined as recovered based on two consecutive negative NP/OP PCR tests, clearance by a healthcare professional, or resolution of symptoms. Each participant in the prospective study had whole blood, serum and a nasopharyngeal or oropharyngeal swab collected by mobile phlebotomists. Additional blood draws and questionnaires over an approximately two-month period could optionally be provided by prospective study participants. Before DNA extraction, prospective study blood samples were shipped either frozen or at room temperature.

The data stem from a study of blood T cell repertoires in COVID-19 (dated by TCRdb to 2020 to 2022). Notes on the research overall: Collaborator samples came from the United States, Italy and Spain and covered acute and convalescent phases of COVID-19. The material from the prospective study consisted of cDNA or gDNA derived from T cells, B-cell-depleted T cells, or PBMCs. The dataset comprised deeply sampled blood TCRbeta repertoires from subjects exposed to, actively infected with, or recovered from COVID-19. The repertoires were released in a freely available public database meant as a resource for research on the immune response to SARS-CoV-2. Samples were obtained from the ongoing ImmuneRACE study (first 160 participants) and from over 1,000 subjects provided by 6 global collaborators. A de-identified subject ID, COVID-19 status, age in years and sex were almost always included in the sample metadata. Where HLA class I and class II types were available, the types were taken from metadata supplied by the sample provider, not from assay-based typing. General findings and caveats noted by the study authors: The quantity of clinical and demographic metadata differed by source and by participant and was supplied without curation.

TCRbeta CDR3 regions were amplified from genomic DNA using the immunoSEQ Assay, a bias-controlled multiplex PCR. The paper's data handling went like this. Nucleated cell counts per sample were estimated from amplification of reference gene primers within the assay. To quantify the absolute abundance of each unique TCRbeta CDR3 rearrangement, sequence reads were collapsed and filtered. For each sample, productive Simpson clonality was calculated by taking the square root of Simpson's diversity index across productive rearrangements. Not all clones reach the TCRdb copy of this immuneACCESS table, which keeps in-frame sequences only. Checked studies attribute under half of the gap to unresolved V genes and leave the rest unexplained. V and J calls plus clone size are reproduced from that table; the DNA served to infer D and trimming. The sample yields about 220,000 clones; 82% were counted once. Approximately 3.1% of the sample goes to the ten largest clones.

The sequence came from a woman aged 55-69 years who had recovered from COVID-19. The rearranged segments are TRBV9 and TRBJ2-3; TRBD1 matches 10 bases in the middle. Sequenced: PBMCs or T cells enriched from blood (not recorded which). This receptor has the CDR3 CASSVGGQGTDTQYF. The DNA is TGTGCCAGCAGCGTAGGGGGACAGGGGACAGATACGCAGTATTTT.